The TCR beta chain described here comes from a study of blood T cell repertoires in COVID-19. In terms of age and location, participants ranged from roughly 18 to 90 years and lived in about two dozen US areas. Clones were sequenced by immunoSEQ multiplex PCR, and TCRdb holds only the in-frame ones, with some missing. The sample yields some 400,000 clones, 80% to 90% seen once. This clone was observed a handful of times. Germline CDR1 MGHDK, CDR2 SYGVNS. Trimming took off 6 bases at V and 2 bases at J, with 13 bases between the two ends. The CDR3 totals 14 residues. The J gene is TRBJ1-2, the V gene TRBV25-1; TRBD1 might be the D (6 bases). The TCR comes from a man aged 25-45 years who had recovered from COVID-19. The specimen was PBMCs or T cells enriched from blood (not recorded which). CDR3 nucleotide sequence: TGTGCCAGCAGCTCAGGGGTGGGGAACTATGGCTACACCTTC. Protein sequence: CASSSGVGNYGYTF.